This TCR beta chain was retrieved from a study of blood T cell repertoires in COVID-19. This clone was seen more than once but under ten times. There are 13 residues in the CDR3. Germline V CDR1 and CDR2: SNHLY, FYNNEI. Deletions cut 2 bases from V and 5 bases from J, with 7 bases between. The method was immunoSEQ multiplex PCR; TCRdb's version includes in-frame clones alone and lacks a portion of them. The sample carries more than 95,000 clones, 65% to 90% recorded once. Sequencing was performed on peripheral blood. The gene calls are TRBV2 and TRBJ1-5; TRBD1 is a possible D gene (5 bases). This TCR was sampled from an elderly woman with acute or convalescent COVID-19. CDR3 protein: CASSETGDQPQHF. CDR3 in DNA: TGTGCCAGCAGTGAAACAGGCGATCAGCCCCAGCATTTT.